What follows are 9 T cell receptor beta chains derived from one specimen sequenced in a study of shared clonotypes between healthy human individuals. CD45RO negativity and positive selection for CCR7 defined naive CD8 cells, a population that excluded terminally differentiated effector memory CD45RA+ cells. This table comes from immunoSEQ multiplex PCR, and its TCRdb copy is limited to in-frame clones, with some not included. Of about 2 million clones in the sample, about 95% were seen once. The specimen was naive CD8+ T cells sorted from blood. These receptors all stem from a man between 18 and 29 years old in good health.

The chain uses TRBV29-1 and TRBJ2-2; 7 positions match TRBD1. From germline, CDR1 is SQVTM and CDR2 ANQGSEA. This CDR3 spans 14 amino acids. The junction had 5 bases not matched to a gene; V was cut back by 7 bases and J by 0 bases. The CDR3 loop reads CSAWDSANTGELFF. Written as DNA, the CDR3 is TGCAGCGCATGGGACAGCGCGAACACCGGGGAGCTGTTTTTT.

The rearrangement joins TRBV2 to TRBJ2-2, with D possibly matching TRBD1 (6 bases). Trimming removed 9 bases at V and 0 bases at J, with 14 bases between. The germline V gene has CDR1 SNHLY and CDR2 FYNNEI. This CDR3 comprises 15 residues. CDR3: CARKTGHSNTGELFF. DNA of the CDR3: TGTGCCAGGAAGACGGGACACTCGAACACCGGGGAGCTGTTTTTT.

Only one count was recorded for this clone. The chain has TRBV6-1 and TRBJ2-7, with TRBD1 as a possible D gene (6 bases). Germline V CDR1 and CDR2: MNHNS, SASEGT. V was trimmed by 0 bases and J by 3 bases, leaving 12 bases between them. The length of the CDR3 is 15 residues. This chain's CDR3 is CASSEALQGIYEQYF. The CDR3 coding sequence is TGTGCCAGCAGTGAAGCACTACAGGGTATCTACGAGCAGTACTTC.

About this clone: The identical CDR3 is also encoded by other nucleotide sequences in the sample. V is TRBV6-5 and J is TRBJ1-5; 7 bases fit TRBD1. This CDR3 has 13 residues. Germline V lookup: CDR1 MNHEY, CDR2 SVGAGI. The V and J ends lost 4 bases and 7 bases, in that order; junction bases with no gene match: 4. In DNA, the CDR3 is TGTGCCAGCAGTTTAGGGGGCGACCAGCCCCAGCATTTT. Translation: CASSLGGDQPQHF.

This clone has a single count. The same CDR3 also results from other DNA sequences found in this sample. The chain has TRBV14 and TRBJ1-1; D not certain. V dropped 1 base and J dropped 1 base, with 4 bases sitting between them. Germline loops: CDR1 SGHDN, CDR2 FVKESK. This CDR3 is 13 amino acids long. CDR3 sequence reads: CASSQGGNTEAFF. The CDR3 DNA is TGTGCCAGCAGCCAAGGCGGGAACACTGAAGCTTTCTTT.

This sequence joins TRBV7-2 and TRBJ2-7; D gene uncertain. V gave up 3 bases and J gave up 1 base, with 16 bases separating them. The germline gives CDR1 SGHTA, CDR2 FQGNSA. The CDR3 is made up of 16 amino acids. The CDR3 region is CASSLKESDGSYEQYF. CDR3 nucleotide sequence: TGTGCCAGCAGCTTGAAAGAGTCTGACGGGTCCTACGAGCAGTACTTC.

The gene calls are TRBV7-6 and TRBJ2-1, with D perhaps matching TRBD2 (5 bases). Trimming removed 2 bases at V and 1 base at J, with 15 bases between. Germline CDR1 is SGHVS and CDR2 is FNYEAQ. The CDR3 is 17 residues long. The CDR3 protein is CASSLWAISGSYNEQFF. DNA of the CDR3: TGTGCCAGCAGCTTATGGGCGATAAGCGGTTCCTACAATGAGCAGTTCTTC. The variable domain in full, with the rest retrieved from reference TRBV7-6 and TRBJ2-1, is GAGVSQSPRYKVTKRGQDVALRCDPISGHVSLYWYRQALGQGPEFLTYFNYEAQQDKSGLPNDRFSAERPEGSISTLTIQRTEQRDSAMYRCASSLWAISGSYNEQFFGPGTRLTVL.

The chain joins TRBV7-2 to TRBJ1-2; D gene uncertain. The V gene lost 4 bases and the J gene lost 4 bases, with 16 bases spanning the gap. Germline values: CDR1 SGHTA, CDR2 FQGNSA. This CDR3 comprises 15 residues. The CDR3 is CASSSEGIPAYGYTF. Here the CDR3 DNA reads TGTGCCAGCAGCTCAGAAGGAATTCCGGCCTATGGCTACACCTTC.

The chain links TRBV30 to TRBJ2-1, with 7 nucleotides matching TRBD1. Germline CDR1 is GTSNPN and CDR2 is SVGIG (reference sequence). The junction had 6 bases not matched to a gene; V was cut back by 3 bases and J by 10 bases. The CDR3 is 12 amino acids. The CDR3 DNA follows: TGTGCCTGGAGGACAGGGCCTGAGGAGCAGTTCTTC. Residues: CAWRTGPEEQFF.